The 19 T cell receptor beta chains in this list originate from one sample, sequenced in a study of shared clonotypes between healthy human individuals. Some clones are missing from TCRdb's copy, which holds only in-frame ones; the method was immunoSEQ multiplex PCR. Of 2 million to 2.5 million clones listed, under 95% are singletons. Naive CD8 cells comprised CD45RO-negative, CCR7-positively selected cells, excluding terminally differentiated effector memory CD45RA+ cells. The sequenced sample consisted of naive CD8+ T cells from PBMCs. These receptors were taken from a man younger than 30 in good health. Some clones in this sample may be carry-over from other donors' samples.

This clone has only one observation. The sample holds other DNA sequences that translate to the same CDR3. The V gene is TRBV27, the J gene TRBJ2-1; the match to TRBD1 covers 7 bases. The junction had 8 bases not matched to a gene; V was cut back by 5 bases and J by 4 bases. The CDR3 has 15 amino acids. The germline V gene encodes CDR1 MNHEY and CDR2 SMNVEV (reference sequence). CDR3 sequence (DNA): TGTGCCAGCAGTCCGGGACAGAACCCTTACAATGAGCAGTTCTTC. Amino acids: CASSPGQNPYNEQFF.

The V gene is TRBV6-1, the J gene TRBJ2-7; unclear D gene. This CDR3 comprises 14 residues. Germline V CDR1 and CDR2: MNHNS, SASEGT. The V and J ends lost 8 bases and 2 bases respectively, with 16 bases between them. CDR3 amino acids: CASSSFFPPYEQYF. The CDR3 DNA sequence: TGTGCCAGCTCCAGCTTTTTCCCCCCCTACGAGCAGTACTTC.

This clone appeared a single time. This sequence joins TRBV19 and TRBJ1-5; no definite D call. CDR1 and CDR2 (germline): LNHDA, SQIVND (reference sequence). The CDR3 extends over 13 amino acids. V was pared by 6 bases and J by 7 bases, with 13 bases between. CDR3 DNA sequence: TGTGCCAGTAGGGAACGGCTTGGACAGCCCCAGCATTTT. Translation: CASRERLGQPQHF. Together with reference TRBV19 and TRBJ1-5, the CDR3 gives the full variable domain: DGGITQSPKYLFRKEGQNVTLSCEQNLNHDAMYWYRQDPGQGLRLIYYSQIVNDFQKGDIAEGYSVSREKKESFPLTVTSAQKNPTAFYLCASRERLGQPQHFGDGTRLSIL.

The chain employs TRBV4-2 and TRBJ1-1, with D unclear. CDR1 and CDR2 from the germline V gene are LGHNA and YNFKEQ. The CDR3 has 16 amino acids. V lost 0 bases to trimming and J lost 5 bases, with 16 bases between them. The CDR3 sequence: CASSQEVMGSGTEAFF. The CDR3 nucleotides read TGTGCCAGCAGCCAAGAGGTAATGGGCTCAGGAACTGAAGCTTTCTTT.

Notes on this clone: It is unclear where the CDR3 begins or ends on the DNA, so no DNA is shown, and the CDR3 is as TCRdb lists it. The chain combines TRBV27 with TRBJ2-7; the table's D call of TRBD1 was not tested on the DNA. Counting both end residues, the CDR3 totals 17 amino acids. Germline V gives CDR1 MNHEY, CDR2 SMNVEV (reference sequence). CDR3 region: CASSLSLRTASSYEQYF.

The CDR3 nucleotides read TGCGCCAGCAGCCGGGGCACGGAAGGCCCTGGGGCCAACGTCCTGACTTTC. This gives the protein CASSRGTEGPGANVLTF. The J gene is TRBJ2-6, the V gene TRBV4-1, with D perhaps TRBD1 (5 bases). This CDR3 is built from 17 residues. Trimming left V 4 bases short and J 2 bases short, with 15 bases between. Germline V gene lookup returns CDR1 MGHRA and CDR2 YSYEKL.

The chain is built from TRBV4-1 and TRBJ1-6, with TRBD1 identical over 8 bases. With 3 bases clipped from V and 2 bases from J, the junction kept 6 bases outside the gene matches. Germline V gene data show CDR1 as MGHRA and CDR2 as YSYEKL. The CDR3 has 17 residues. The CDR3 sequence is CASSHTPTGAYNSPLHF. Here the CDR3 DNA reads TGCGCCAGCAGCCACACTCCGACAGGGGCCTATAATTCACCCCTCCACTTT.

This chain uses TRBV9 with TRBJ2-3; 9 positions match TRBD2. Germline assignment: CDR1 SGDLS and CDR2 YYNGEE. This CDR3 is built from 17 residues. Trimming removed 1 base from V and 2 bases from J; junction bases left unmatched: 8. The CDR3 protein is CASSVRLAEVDTDTQYF. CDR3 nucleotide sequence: TGTGCCAGCAGCGTAAGACTAGCGGAAGTTGACACAGATACGCAGTATTTT.

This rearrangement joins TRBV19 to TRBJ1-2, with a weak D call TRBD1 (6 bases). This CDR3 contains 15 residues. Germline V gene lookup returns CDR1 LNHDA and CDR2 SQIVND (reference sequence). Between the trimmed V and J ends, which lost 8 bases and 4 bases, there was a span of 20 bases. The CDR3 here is CASFSPTQGAYGYTF. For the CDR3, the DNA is TGTGCCAGTTTTTCGCCGACACAGGGTGCCTATGGCTACACCTTC.

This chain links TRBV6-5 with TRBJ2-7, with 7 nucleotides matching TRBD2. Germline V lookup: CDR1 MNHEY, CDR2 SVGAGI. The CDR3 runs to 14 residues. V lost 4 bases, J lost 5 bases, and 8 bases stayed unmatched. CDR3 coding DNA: TGTGCCAGCAGTTTAGGACTAGGCATCCACGAGCAGTACTTC. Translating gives CASSLGLGIHEQYF.

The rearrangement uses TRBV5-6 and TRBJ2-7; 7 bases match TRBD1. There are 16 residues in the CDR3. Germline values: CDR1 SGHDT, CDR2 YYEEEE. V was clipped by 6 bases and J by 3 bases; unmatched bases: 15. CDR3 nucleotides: TGTGCCAGCACCTTCTTGGGTCGGGACAGATACTACGAGCAGTACTTC. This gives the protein CASTFLGRDRYYEQYF.

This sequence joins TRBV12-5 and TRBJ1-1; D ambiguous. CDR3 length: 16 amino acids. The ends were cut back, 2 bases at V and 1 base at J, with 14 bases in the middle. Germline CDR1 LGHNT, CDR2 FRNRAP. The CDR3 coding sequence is TGTGCTAGTGGTTTGTCAACCCGACTTTCGAACACTGAAGCTTTCTTT. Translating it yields CASGLSTRLSNTEAFF.

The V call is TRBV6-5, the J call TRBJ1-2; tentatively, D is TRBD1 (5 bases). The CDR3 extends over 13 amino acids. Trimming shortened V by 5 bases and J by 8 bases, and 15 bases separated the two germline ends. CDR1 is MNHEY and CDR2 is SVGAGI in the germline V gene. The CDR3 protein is CASSTQGAYGYTF. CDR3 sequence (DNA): TGTGCCAGCAGTACGCAGGGTGCCTACGGCTACACCTTC.

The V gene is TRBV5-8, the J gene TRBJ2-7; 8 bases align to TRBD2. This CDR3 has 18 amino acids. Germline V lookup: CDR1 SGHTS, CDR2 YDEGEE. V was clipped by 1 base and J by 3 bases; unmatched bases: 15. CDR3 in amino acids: CASSLPGGAGDHLYEQYF. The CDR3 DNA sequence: TGTGCCAGCAGCTTGCCGGGGGGAGCGGGAGATCACCTCTACGAGCAGTACTTC.

DNA of the CDR3: TGTGCCTGGAGTGTACGGGCAGACCCAACTAATGAAAAACTGTTTTTT. It specifies CAWSVRADPTNEKLFF. The rearrangement uses TRBV30 and TRBJ1-4; D is uncertain. The CDR3 spans 16 residues. With 0 bases removed from V and 0 bases from J, the gap between germline ends came to 11 bases. Germline loops: CDR1 GTSNPN, CDR2 SVGIG (reference sequence).

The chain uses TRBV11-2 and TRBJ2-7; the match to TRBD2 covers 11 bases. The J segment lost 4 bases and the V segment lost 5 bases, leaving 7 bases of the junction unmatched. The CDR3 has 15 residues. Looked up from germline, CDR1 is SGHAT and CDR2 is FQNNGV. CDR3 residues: CASSVSGTSGYEQYF. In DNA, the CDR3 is TGTGCCAGCAGCGTTTCCGGGACTAGCGGTTACGAGCAGTACTTC.

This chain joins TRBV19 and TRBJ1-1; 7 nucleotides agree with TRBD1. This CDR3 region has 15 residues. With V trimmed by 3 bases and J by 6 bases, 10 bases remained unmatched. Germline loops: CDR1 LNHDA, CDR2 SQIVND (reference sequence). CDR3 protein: CASSMNGGGVPEAFF. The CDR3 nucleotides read TGTGCCAGTAGTATGAATGGAGGGGGCGTACCTGAAGCTTTCTTT.

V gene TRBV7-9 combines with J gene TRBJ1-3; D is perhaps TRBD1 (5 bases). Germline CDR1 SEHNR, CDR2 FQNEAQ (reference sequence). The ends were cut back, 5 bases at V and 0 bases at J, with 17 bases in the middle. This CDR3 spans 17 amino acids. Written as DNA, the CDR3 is TGTGCCAGCAGCCCAAAGCCTCAGGGACGCTCTGGAAACACCATATATTTT. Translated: CASSPKPQGRSGNTIYF.

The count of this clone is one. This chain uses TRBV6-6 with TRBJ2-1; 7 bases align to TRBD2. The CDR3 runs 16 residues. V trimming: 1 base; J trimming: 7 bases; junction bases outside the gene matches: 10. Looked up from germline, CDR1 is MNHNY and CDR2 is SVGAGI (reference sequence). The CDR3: CASSYLLAVGMNEQFF. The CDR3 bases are TGTGCCAGCAGTTACTTGCTAGCGGTTGGTATGAATGAGCAGTTCTTC.